These 9 T cell receptor beta chains came from one sample sequenced in a study of cytomegalovirus exposure and HLA in healthy donors. A multiplex PCR was run with 60 Vbeta primers and 13 Jbeta primers. TCRdb's copy holds only in-frame clones and misses some; the assay was immunoSEQ multiplex PCR. The data contain 85,000 to 100,000 clones, roughly 80% of them singletons. The sequenced sample was PBMCs. These receptors were taken from a woman aged 55-69 years in good health and CMV-seronegative.

This rearrangement joins TRBV30 to TRBJ1-2, with TRBD1 matching 7 bases. Germline CDR1 is GTSNPN and CDR2 is SVGIG (reference sequence). With V trimmed by 4 bases and J by 6 bases, 14 bases remained unmatched. The CDR3 spans 15 residues. CDR3 sequence (DNA): TGTGCCTGGATGAAACCGGGACAGCCTTCGCATGGCTACACCTTC. It yields the protein CAWMKPGQPSHGYTF.

The chain has TRBV6-6 and TRBJ1-1, with D unclear. Per the germline V gene, CDR1 is MNHNY and CDR2 is SVGAGI (reference sequence). This CDR3 contains 13 residues. The V end was cut by 0 bases, the J end by 8 bases, with 10 bases between. The DNA for the CDR3 is TGTGCCAGCAGTTACTCGAGTGGGCAAGAAGCTTTCTTT. Translated: CASSYSSGQEAFF.

This chain connects TRBV7-2 to TRBJ1-5; 8 bases are shared with TRBD1. J was trimmed by 7 bases and V by 6 bases; bases with no gene match: 11. Germline V gives CDR1 SGHTA, CDR2 FQGNSA. This CDR3 comprises 15 residues. The DNA for the CDR3 is TGTGCCAGCAGTTCGTTCGACAGGGGTGGGCAGCCCCAGCATTTT. Protein sequence: CASSSFDRGGQPQHF.

The chain couples TRBV10-2 to TRBJ1-1; 10 bases align to TRBD1. The CDR3 runs to 17 residues. J was trimmed by 1 base and V by 2 bases; bases with no gene match: 7. Germline V lookup: CDR1 WSHSY, CDR2 SAAADI. The CDR3 DNA sequence: TGCGCCAGCAGTGAGCCGACAGGGGGCGGCCCGAACACTGAAGCTTTCTTT. Protein product: CASSEPTGGGPNTEAFF.

The chain recombines TRBV5-1 with TRBJ2-7, with D possibly TRBD2 on 6 matching bases. CDR1 SGHRS and CDR2 YFSETQ come from the germline V gene. The CDR3 consists of 15 residues. Trimming left V 3 bases short and J 0 bases short, with 13 bases between. The CDR3 bases are TGCGCCAGCAGCTCGCGGGGCGGGCCCTCCTACGAGCAGTACTTC. As protein: CASSSRGGPSYEQYF.

The V gene is TRBV10-1, the J gene TRBJ2-7, with D perhaps TRBD1 (5 bases). V was trimmed by 0 bases and J by 9 bases, leaving 15 bases between them. Germline V gene sequence: CDR1 WNHNN, CDR2 SYGVQD (reference sequence). There are 14 residues in the CDR3. The CDR3 DNA reads as TGCGCCAGCAGTGAGTCAGGCAGGGTCATGGGGCAGTACTTC. It specifies CASSESGRVMGQYF.

The chain links TRBV27 to TRBJ2-7; D is possibly TRBD2 (5 bases). CDR1 MNHEY and CDR2 SMNVEV come from the germline V gene (reference sequence). Trimming removed 0 bases at V and 0 bases at J, with 12 bases between. This CDR3 comprises 16 residues. CDR3 sequence: CASSLSSDFHSYEQYF. CDR3 bases: TGTGCCAGCAGTTTATCTAGCGACTTTCACTCCTACGAGCAGTACTTC.

This clone has just a few counts. This chain connects TRBV15 to TRBJ2-2, with TRBD1 matching 7 bases. The germline gives CDR1 LNHNV, CDR2 YYDKDF (reference sequence). J gave up 2 bases and V 5 bases, and 8 bases lay outside the gene matches. The CDR3 consists of 16 residues. The CDR3 DNA follows: TGTGCCACCAGCGTCGGGGACAGACTCAACACCGGGGAGCTGTTTTTT. Its translation: CATSVGDRLNTGELFF.

The sample holds a few counts of this clone. V gene TRBV28 combines with J gene TRBJ2-1; TRBD2 might be the D (5 bases). The ends were cut back, 6 bases at V and 0 bases at J, with 18 bases in the middle. The V gene's germline CDR1 is MDHEN and CDR2 SYDVKM. This CDR3 contains 17 residues. CDR3 sequence (DNA): TGTGCCAGCAGGGCACTGGTCGGGGTCAGCTCCTACAATGAGCAGTTCTTC. As protein: CASRALVGVSSYNEQFF.